Listed below are T cell receptor beta chains from one sample, sequenced in a study of Ad26.COV2.S vaccination and SARS-CoV-2 variants. Clones were read by immunoSEQ multiplex PCR, and TCRdb kept only the in-frame ones, dropping some. The table records 300,000 to 400,000 clones, around 90% of them present only once. The input for sequencing was peripheral blood, taken after recovery from COVID-19. Receptors originate from a human donor who had recovered from COVID-19. The CDR3 runs from the conserved cysteine through the conserved F or W. The order of the fields is CDR3 DNA, CDR3 protein, D gene, V gene, J gene, clone size. The D gene is left open where the match is weak. Clone size is shown for a subset of rows, as once, few, many or a class of expanded clone.

DNA: TGCGCCAGCAGTGCGGGTCCACACGGAAAGCAGTACTTC
CDR3: CASSAGPHGKQYF
D: -
V: TRBV10-1
J: TRBJ2-7
size: -

DNA: TGTGCCAGCAGGGGACAGGGAAACTCACCCCTCCACTTT
CDR3: CASRGQGNSPLHF
D: TRBD1
V: TRBV27
J: TRBJ1-6
size: -

DNA: TGTGCCAGCAGTGGCCCCGGGACAGGGCTGTCCAATGAGCAGTTCTTC
CDR3: CASSGPGTGLSNEQFF
D: TRBD1
V: TRBV2
J: TRBJ2-1
size: -

DNA: TGTGCCAGCAGCCGACTGGACAGGGAGCGCGGCTACACCTTC
CDR3: CASSRLDRERGYTF
D: TRBD1
V: TRBV7-9
J: TRBJ1-2
size: -

DNA: TGTGCCAGTAGATCCGGGACAGGGAACAACGAGCAGTACTTC
CDR3: CASRSGTGNNEQYF
D: TRBD1
V: TRBV19
J: TRBJ2-7
size: -

DNA: TGTGCCAGCAGTTCACGGACCGCAGATGATGGCTACACCTTC
CDR3: CASSSRTADDGYTF
D: -
V: TRBV28
J: TRBJ1-2
size: -

DNA: TGTGCCAGCAGCCCCCCCGGTGGCGGGTTCACAGATACGCAGTATTTT
CDR3: CASSPPGGGFTDTQYF
D: -
V: TRBV7-9
J: TRBJ2-3
size: -

DNA: TGTGCCAGCAGTGAAACCCGGACAGGGGAATACACAGATACGCAGTATTTT
CDR3: CASSETRTGEYTDTQYF
D: TRBD1
V: TRBV2
J: TRBJ2-3
size: -

DNA: TGTGCCAGCAGCGGGAGGGTAGGGGGACAGGTCTATGGCTACACCTTC
CDR3: CASSGRVGGQVYGYTF
D: TRBD1
V: TRBV9
J: TRBJ1-2
size: -

DNA: TGTGCTAGTGGTTTGGGGGTTGCTGGTGCTTTCTTT
CDR3: CASGLGVAGAFF
D: -
V: TRBV12-5
J: TRBJ1-1
size: -

DNA: TGTGCCAGCTCACCGCAACAGGAGCCGCCCCAGCATTTT
CDR3: CASSPQQEPPQHF
D: -
V: TRBV18
J: TRBJ1-5
size: -

DNA: TGTGCCAGCAGCCCGTTGACAGGGAGTGGGCAAGAGACCCAGTACTTC
CDR3: CASSPLTGSGQETQYF
D: TRBD1
V: TRBV7-8
J: TRBJ2-5
size: -

DNA: TGTGCCAGCAGCCAAATCGGGGGCGTGAACACCGGGGAGCTGTTTTTT
CDR3: CASSQIGGVNTGELFF
D: -
V: TRBV3-1/TRBV3-2
J: TRBJ2-2
size: once

DNA: TGCGCCAGCAGCTTGTCGGTCTTCGCCTACGAGCAGTACTTC
CDR3: CASSLSVFAYEQYF
D: -
V: TRBV5-1
J: TRBJ2-7
size: -

DNA: TGTGCCAGCAGAGGGACAGGGGGTTTTGAAAAACTGTTTTTT
CDR3: CASRGTGGFEKLFF
D: TRBD1
V: TRBV6-5
J: TRBJ1-4
size: -

DNA: TGTGCCAGTAGTATTTCGGGGGGGAGCCGGCCCCAGCATTTT
CDR3: CASSISGGSRPQHF
D: -
V: TRBV19
J: TRBJ1-5
size: -

DNA: TGTGCCAGTAGTCATTCCCCTATAAAGGGGATAACCTATGGCTACACCTTC
CDR3: CASSHSPIKGITYGYTF
D: -
V: TRBV19
J: TRBJ1-2
size: -

DNA: TGTGCCAGCAGACGGGACAGGGACCAAGAGACCCAGTACTTC
CDR3: CASRRDRDQETQYF
D: TRBD1
V: TRBV6-5
J: TRBJ2-5
size: once

DNA: TGTGCCAGCAGTTTGTCAAGAGGGCCCTACGAGCAGTACTTC
CDR3: CASSLSRGPYEQYF
D: -
V: TRBV28
J: TRBJ2-7
size: -

DNA: TGTGCCAGCAGCCCACCGGCAGAGTATGAGCAGTTCTTC
CDR3: CASSPPAEYEQFF
D: -
V: TRBV7-8
J: TRBJ2-1
size: -

DNA: TGTGCCAGCAGTCACCTCAGGGGGGGCTACAATGAGCAGTTCTTC
CDR3: CASSHLRGGYNEQFF
D: -
V: TRBV6-5
J: TRBJ2-1
size: -

DNA: TGCGCCAGCAGCTTGGTCCCGGAACAGGGAAATCCAGCTTTCTTT
CDR3: CASSLVPEQGNPAFF
D: -
V: TRBV5-1
J: TRBJ1-1
size: few

DNA: TGTGCCAGCAGCACCCACGGGGGCTCCACTGAGGAGCTGTTTTTT
CDR3: CASSTHGGSTEELFF
D: -
V: TRBV7-2
J: TRBJ2-2
size: -

DNA: TGTGCCAGCAGTCACCGGGACAGGGATAACTATGGCTACACCTTC
CDR3: CASSHRDRDNYGYTF
D: TRBD1
V: TRBV27
J: TRBJ1-2
size: -

DNA: TGTGCCACCACCCGGGGGGGGCCACAGAATGAGCAGTTCTTC
CDR3: CATTRGGPQNEQFF
D: TRBD2
V: TRBV5-5
J: TRBJ2-1
size: -

DNA: TGTGCCAGCAGTGACTCGGCGTTTAGCTCCTACAATGAGCAGTTCTTC
CDR3: CASSDSAFSSYNEQFF
D: -
V: TRBV6-4
J: TRBJ2-1
size: once

DNA: TGCGCCAGCAGCCTACACGGGGGGGCCTCCTACGAGCAGTACTTC
CDR3: CASSLHGGASYEQYF
D: TRBD2
V: TRBV4-1
J: TRBJ2-7
size: -

DNA: TGTGCTAGTGGCCCGAGGGAAGATGGGGCCAACGTCCTGACTTTC
CDR3: CASGPREDGANVLTF
D: -
V: TRBV12-5
J: TRBJ2-6
size: -

DNA: TGTGCCAGCAGTCTGGCAGGGGGAGGCGGACAGCCCCAGCATTTT
CDR3: CASSLAGGGGQPQHF
D: TRBD1
V: TRBV27
J: TRBJ1-5
size: once

DNA: TGTGCCAGCAGCTTAACCCCAGGGCCATCGAACACCGGGGAGCTGTTTTTT
CDR3: CASSLTPGPSNTGELFF
D: -
V: TRBV7-6
J: TRBJ2-2
size: -

DNA: TGTGCCACCAGTCACAGGGTGGCTAATGAAAAACTGTTTTTT
CDR3: CATSHRVANEKLFF
D: -
V: TRBV15
J: TRBJ1-4
size: once

DNA: TGTGCCAGCAGCCAAGTGACAGGCGTCGAGCAGTACTTC
CDR3: CASSQVTGVEQYF
D: -
V: TRBV3-1/TRBV3-2
J: TRBJ2-7
size: -

DNA: TGTGCCAGCAGCTCAGGACAGTGGGGGGTAAAAGATTCACCCCTCCACTTT
CDR3: CASSSGQWGVKDSPLHF
D: -
V: TRBV11-2
J: TRBJ1-6
size: -

DNA: TGCAGCGCAACGACAGGGACCAACTACGAGCAGTACTTC
CDR3: CSATTGTNYEQYF
D: TRBD1
V: TRBV29-1
J: TRBJ2-7
size: -

DNA: TGTGCCATCAGCGGAACCGGGACAGGGGTAAGGGATACGCAGTATTTT
CDR3: CAISGTGTGVRDTQYF
D: TRBD1
V: TRBV10-3
J: TRBJ2-3
size: -

DNA: TGTGCCAGCAGCTTGGCCGGGGGAGAAACGCAGTATTTT
CDR3: CASSLAGGETQYF
D: -
V: TRBV5-4
J: TRBJ2-3
size: -

DNA: TGTGCCAGCAGCGCCAATGGGGGGCTGGGAGGCTACACCTTC
CDR3: CASSANGGLGGYTF
D: -
V: TRBV7-9
J: TRBJ1-2
size: -

DNA: TGTGCCAGCAGTGACCTGATCGGGCCCAGGGAGACCCAGTACTTC
CDR3: CASSDLIGPRETQYF
D: -
V: TRBV6-1
J: TRBJ2-5
size: -

DNA: TGTGCCAGCAGCAATCCCGACAGGGGGTCTGAAAAACTGTTTTTT
CDR3: CASSNPDRGSEKLFF
D: TRBD1
V: TRBV5-4
J: TRBJ1-4
size: once

DNA: TGTGCCAGTAGTACCCTCCCCGGGGACGTAGGGGGAGGCGAAGCTTTCTTT
CDR3: CASSTLPGDVGGGEAFF
D: -
V: TRBV19
J: TRBJ1-1
size: -

DNA: TGTGCCAGCAGCACAGGACAGCCTGGAAACACCATATATTTT
CDR3: CASSTGQPGNTIYF
D: -
V: TRBV14
J: TRBJ1-3
size: few

DNA: TGTGCCAGCAGTTCCAGGCTTCCCTACGAGCAGTACTTC
CDR3: CASSSRLPYEQYF
D: -
V: TRBV6-7
J: TRBJ2-7
size: -

DNA: TGTGCCAGCAGCTACCAAGGACAGGGAAACACCATATATTTT
CDR3: CASSYQGQGNTIYF
D: -
V: TRBV7-2
J: TRBJ1-3
size: few

DNA: TGTGCCAGCAGTGAAAGAGGTGGGCAGGGGAGTTTTGATGGCTACACCTTC
CDR3: CASSERGGQGSFDGYTF
D: -
V: TRBV2
J: TRBJ1-2
size: -

DNA: TGTGCCAGCAGCGCCCGTGGGGGCGGGGTATCCTCCTACGAGCAGTACTTC
CDR3: CASSARGGGVSSYEQYF
D: -
V: TRBV9
J: TRBJ2-7
size: -

DNA: TGTGCCACCAGCAGAGATTTAGGAATCTCTAATGAAAAACTGTTTTTT
CDR3: CATSRDLGISNEKLFF
D: -
V: TRBV15
J: TRBJ1-4
size: -

DNA: TGTGCCACCAGCAGAGACCTTCGGGACTCCCCGAGCAATCAGCCCCAGCATTTT
CDR3: CATSRDLRDSPSNQPQHF
D: -
V: TRBV15
J: TRBJ1-5
size: -

DNA: TGCAGCGCCCAGGGGGGTAAAGACATTCAGTACTTC
CDR3: CSAQGGKDIQYF
D: -
V: TRBV29-1
J: TRBJ2-4
size: -